This T cell receptor beta chain was captured by sequencing in a study of blood T cell repertoires in COVID-19. About the study: The samples span acute and convalescent COVID-19 from the United States, Italy and Spain. Sources were T cells, B-cell-depleted T cells, or PBMCs; the material itself was cDNA or gDNA.

The assay was immunoSEQ multiplex PCR, and TCRdb's table has in-frame clones only and misses some. The sample records some 160,000 clones, more than 75% being singletons. The CDR3 extends over 15 amino acids. CDR1 SGHNT and CDR2 YYREEE come from the germline V gene (reference sequence). J lost 5 bases, V lost 2 bases, and 4 bases had no gene match. The clonotype was recovered from a woman aged 45-59 years who had recovered from COVID-19. The sample consisted of PBMCs or T cells enriched from blood (not recorded which). J is TRBJ2-1 and V is TRBV5-4; 10 nucleotides match TRBD1. CDR3 sequence: CASSFRDRGNNEQFF. DNA of the CDR3: TGTGCCAGCAGCTTCCGGGACAGGGGTAACAATGAGCAGTTCTTC.